This TCR beta chain stems from a study of blood T cell repertoires in COVID-19. Study as a whole: Acute-phase and convalescent COVID-19 samples originated in the United States, Italy and Spain. Sample material is recorded as cDNA or gDNA derived from T cells, B-cell-depleted T cells, or PBMCs.

As processed by the authors: For nucleated cells, counts were estimated from reference gene primer amplification. Here immunoSEQ multiplex PCR was the method, and the copy in TCRdb shows in-frame clones only, minus some. The V and J calls and the clone size are those of that table, but D and trimming were determined from the DNA. The sample lists around 300,000 clones, around 86% occurring once. The sequencing input was peripheral blood. The receptor was derived from a man aged 50-59 years with acute or convalescent COVID-19.

Here the CDR3 reads CASSQGWTAPYGYTF. Written as DNA, the CDR3 is TGTGCCAGCAGCCAAGGGTGGACAGCTCCCTATGGCTACACCTTC. This chain links TRBV3-1 (or the pseudogene TRBV3-2) with TRBJ1-2; tentatively, D is TRBD1 (6 bases). The CDR3 contains 15 residues. Trimming cost V 1 base and J 4 bases, with 13 bases left between them. The germline gives CDR1 LGHDT, CDR2 YNNKEL (reference sequence).